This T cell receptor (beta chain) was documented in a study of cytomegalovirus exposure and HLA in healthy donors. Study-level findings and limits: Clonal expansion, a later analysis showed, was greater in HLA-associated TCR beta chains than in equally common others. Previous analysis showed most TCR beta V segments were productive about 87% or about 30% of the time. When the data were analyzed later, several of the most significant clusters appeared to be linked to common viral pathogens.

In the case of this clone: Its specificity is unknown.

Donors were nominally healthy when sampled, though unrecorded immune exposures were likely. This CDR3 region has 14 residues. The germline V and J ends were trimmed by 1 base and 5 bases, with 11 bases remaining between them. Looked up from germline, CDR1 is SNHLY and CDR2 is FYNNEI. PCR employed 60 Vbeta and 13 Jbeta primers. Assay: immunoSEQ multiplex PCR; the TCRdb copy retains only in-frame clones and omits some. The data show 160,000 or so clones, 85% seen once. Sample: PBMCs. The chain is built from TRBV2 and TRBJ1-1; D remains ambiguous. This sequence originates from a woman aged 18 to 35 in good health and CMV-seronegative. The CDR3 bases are TGTGCCAGCAGTGAAGTGAGGGAGACTACTGAAGCTTTCTTT. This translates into CASSEVRETTEAFF.